The 16 T cell receptor beta chains below come from one sample, sequenced in a study of cytomegalovirus exposure and HLA in healthy donors. PCR used 60 Vbeta primers and 13 Jbeta primers. The repertoire was sequenced with immunoSEQ multiplex PCR; TCRdb's copy has only in-frame clones and lacks some. The sample shows 150,000 to 200,000 clones, roughly 85% of them seen only once. The specimen was PBMCs. These receptors were taken from a woman aged 50 to 60 in good health and CMV-seropositive.

The V and J genes are TRBV19 and TRBJ1-1, with a weak D call TRBD1 (6 bases). Between the trimmed V and J ends, which lost 9 bases and 0 bases, there was a span of 20 bases. The germline V gene has CDR1 LNHDA and CDR2 SQIVND (reference sequence). CDR3 size: 16 residues. The CDR3 loop reads CASIPTPGVLNTEAFF. The CDR3 nucleotides are TGTGCCAGCATTCCGACCCCAGGGGTCCTGAACACTGAAGCTTTCTTT.

This rearrangement joins TRBV4-3 to TRBJ2-7, with 15 bases matching TRBD2. Trimming removed 4 bases from V and 4 bases from J; junction bases left unmatched: 2. The CDR3 covers 15 residues. Germline CDR1 reads LGHNA; CDR2 reads YSLEER. CDR3 DNA: TGCGCCAGCAGCCGGGGACTAGCGGGGGGATACGAGCAGTACTTC. Encoded protein: CASSRGLAGGYEQYF.

The J gene is TRBJ2-1, the V gene TRBV5-1; 10 nucleotides agree with TRBD2. In germline, CDR1 is SGHRS, CDR2 YFSETQ. Trimming at V came to 4 bases and at J to 0 bases, leaving 10 bases not matched to a gene. This CDR3 contains 18 residues. The DNA for the CDR3 is TGCGCCAGCAGCCGAGGACTAGCGGCATCATACTCCTACAATGAGCAGTTCTTC. Protein: CASSRGLAASYSYNEQFF.

This rearrangement joins TRBV11-2 to TRBJ1-2, with D unresolved. This CDR3 spans 11 amino acids. Looked up from germline, CDR1 is SGHAT and CDR2 is FQNNGV. Trimming left V 3 bases short and J 4 bases short, with 3 bases between. The CDR3 spells CASSFGYGYTF. The CDR3 DNA sequence: TGTGCCAGCAGCTTCGGCTATGGCTACACCTTC.

The gene calls are TRBV18 and TRBJ2-7, with 7 bases aligning to TRBD1. Unmatched junction bases numbered 3, after V lost 3 bases and J lost 1 base. The CDR3 has 14 residues. CDR1 and CDR2 (germline): KGHSH, LQKENI. DNA of the CDR3: TGTGCCAGCTCACCGTCGGGACAGTCCTACGAGCAGTACTTC. It specifies CASSPSGQSYEQYF.

This clone has a single count. This chain links TRBV4-1 with TRBJ1-2; D is possibly TRBD1 (6 bases). The CDR3 totals 14 residues. V was clipped by 3 bases and J by 4 bases, with 12 bases between them. The germline V gene encodes CDR1 MGHRA and CDR2 YSYEKL. CDR3: CASSQDTGPYGYTF. CDR3 nucleotide sequence: TGCGCCAGCAGCCAGGATACAGGGCCCTATGGCTACACCTTC.

CDR3 sequence reads: CASSQGGSSYGYTF. CDR3 nucleotides: TGCGCCAGCAGCCAAGGTGGTTCCAGCTATGGCTACACCTTC. The chain combines TRBV4-3 with TRBJ1-2; no firm D call. Germline V CDR1 and CDR2: LGHNA, YSLEER. V was clipped by 1 base and J by 4 bases, with 10 bases between them. There are 14 residues in the CDR3.

The V call is TRBV7-9, the J call TRBJ1-1, with 8 bases identical to TRBD1. There are 19 residues in the CDR3. The trim removed 6 bases at V and 6 bases at J, leaving 24 bases unmatched. CDR1 SEHNR and CDR2 FQNEAQ come from the germline V gene (reference sequence). CDR3 nucleotides: TGTGCCAGCAGGTCTACTATGCCGTGGGGGGACAGGTCATCGTCTGAAGCTTTCTTT. This codes for CASRSTMPWGDRSSSEAFF.

The V and J genes are TRBV10-2 and TRBJ2-3, with D unclear. V was shortened by 6 bases and J by 0 bases, with 4 bases between the two germline ends. Germline loops: CDR1 WSHSY, CDR2 SAAADI. CDR3 size: 12 residues. For the CDR3, the DNA is TGCGCCAGCAGCCTGAGCACAGATACGCAGTATTTT. Translation gives CASSLSTDTQYF.

The rearrangement joins TRBV15 to TRBJ2-5, with D unclear. The CDR3 length is 15 residues. Deletions cut 5 bases from V and 5 bases from J, with 18 bases between. Germline CDR1 reads LNHNV; CDR2 reads YYDKDF (reference sequence). In DNA, the CDR3 is TGTGCCACCAGCGGGCTAACCAGATCACGGGAGACCCAGTACTTC. Amino acid sequence: CATSGLTRSRETQYF.

This chain uses TRBV2 with TRBJ1-5, with 7 bases lining up with TRBD1. The CDR3 has 13 amino acids. The V gene's germline CDR1 is SNHLY and CDR2 FYNNEI. J lost 3 bases, V lost 7 bases, and 3 bases had no gene match. CDR3 protein: CASTGQPNQPQHF. CDR3 nucleotide sequence: TGTGCCAGCACGGGACAGCCCAATCAGCCCCAGCATTTT.

The chain links TRBV4-3 to TRBJ1-6, with 8 bases aligning to TRBD1. CDR1 LGHNA and CDR2 YSLEER come from the germline V gene. CDR3 length equals 17 residues. V was clipped by 0 bases and J by 11 bases; unmatched bases: 12. CDR3 in amino acids: CASSQDQGQGAGTPLHF. The CDR3 coding sequence is TGCGCCAGCAGCCAAGATCAGGGGCAGGGGGCAGGGACACCCCTCCACTTT.

This rearrangement joins TRBV29-1 to TRBJ2-5, with D uncertain. From germline, CDR1 is SQVTM and CDR2 ANQGSEA. Trimming pared 2 bases from V and 4 bases from J, leaving 14 bases between. The CDR3 is made up of 14 amino acids. For the CDR3, the DNA is TGCAGCGTTGAACCTGGTAGCATCGGAGAGACCCAGTACTTC. Translated: CSVEPGSIGETQYF.

CDR3: CASSLEGAMAAFF. In nucleotides, the CDR3 is TGTGCCAGCAGCTTAGAAGGGGCTATGGCGGCTTTCTTT. J is TRBJ1-1 and V is TRBV7-9, with a tentative D call TRBD1 (5 bases). V lost 1 base and J 11 bases, leaving 14 bases between the germline ends. CDR1 is SEHNR and CDR2 is FQNEAQ in the germline V gene (reference sequence). The CDR3 consists of 13 residues.

V usage is TRBV28 and J usage is TRBJ1-6; no clear D. CDR1 and CDR2 from the germline V gene are MDHEN and SYDVKM. Trimming stripped 3 bases from V and 6 bases from J, with 9 bases between. CDR3 length: 14 amino acids. The CDR3 DNA reads as TGTGCCAGCAGTTTGGCTCGGGGTAATTCACCCCTCCACTTT. Encoded protein: CASSLARGNSPLHF.

The chain couples TRBV7-2 to TRBJ2-1; D may be TRBD1 (5 bases). V lost 2 bases, J lost 1 base, and 21 bases lay in between. Germline CDR1 and CDR2: SGHTA and FQGNSA. The CDR3 is made up of 19 amino acids. The CDR3 DNA sequence: TGTGCCAGCAGCTTAAGGTCAGTGGGGCGGCGGACATCCTACAATGAGCAGTTCTTC. This codes for CASSLRSVGRRTSYNEQFF. The full variable domain, rest sourced from reference TRBV7-2 and TRBJ2-1, is GAGVSQSPSNKVTEKGKDVELRCDPISGHTALYWYRQSLGQGLEFLIYFQGNSAPDKSGLPSDRFSAERTGGSVSTLTIQRTQQEDSAVYLCASSLRSVGRRTSYNEQFFGPGTRLTVL.